The 12 T cell receptor beta chains given below trace back to one sample, sequenced in a study of metastatic and nonmetastatic thyroid tumors. Nobody among the patients had been given any treatment before thyroid surgery. TCRdb reanalyzed the PCR reads via MiXCR. This table has about 33,000 clones, roughly 19% appearing once. Sequencing input: blood. The receptors were gathered from a male donor with papillary thyroid cancer or a benign thyroid nodule (not recorded which). Some clones in this sample may be carry-over from other donors' samples.

This clone was seen at least ten times. The chain has TRBV9 and TRBJ1-2; D may be TRBD1 (5 bases). The CDR3 is 15 amino acids. Germline V lookup: CDR1 SGDLS, CDR2 YYNGEE. Trimming shortened V by 6 bases and J by 0 bases, and 15 bases separated the two germline ends. CDR3 residues: CASNPQGSPNYGYTF. The CDR3 bases are TGTGCCAGCAACCCTCAGGGCTCTCCTAACTATGGCTACACCTTC.

This sequence joins TRBV19 and TRBJ2-1; possibly TRBD2 for D (6 bases). Deletions cut 3 bases from V and 9 bases from J, with 9 bases between. The germline V gene encodes CDR1 LNHDA and CDR2 SQIVND (reference sequence). This CDR3 comprises 12 residues. The CDR3 reads CASSIRGGEQFF. Here the CDR3 DNA reads TGTGCCAGTAGTATTAGGGGAGGTGAGCAGTTCTTC.

This clone was observed at least ten times. The V and J genes are TRBV18 and TRBJ1-2, with D uncertain. Trimming took off 6 bases at V and 0 bases at J, with 20 bases between the two ends. Germline V CDR1 and CDR2: KGHSH, LQKENI. This CDR3 has 17 residues. In DNA form, the CDR3 reads TGTGCCAGCTCGCCCTCCGCCAGCCGACCGACTAACTATGGCTACACCTTC. Protein product: CASSPSASRPTNYGYTF.

This clone showed up just a few times. The chain employs TRBV11-2 and TRBJ2-1, with 8 bases identical to TRBD2. Germline CDR1 SGHAT, CDR2 FQNNGV. The V gene end was trimmed by 4 bases and the J gene end by 0 bases; junction bases not matched to a gene: 5. This CDR3 has 16 residues. The CDR3 coding sequence is TGTGCCAGCAGCTCGACTAGCGAAAGCTCCTACAATGAGCAGTTCTTC. This codes for CASSSTSESSYNEQFF.

The sample holds many counts of this clone. The chain links TRBV7-8 to TRBJ1-4, with 9 bases identical to TRBD1. Germline V CDR1 and CDR2: SGHVS, FQNEAQ. The CDR3 has 12 residues. V lost 5 bases to trimming and J lost 12 bases; unmatched junction nucleotides: 4. The CDR3 DNA sequence: TGTGCCAGCAGCACCCGACAGGGGGAACTGTTTTTT. This sequence encodes CASSTRQGELFF.

This chain connects TRBV28 to TRBJ2-7; D perhaps matches TRBD1 (5 bases). This CDR3 comprises 12 residues. Germline-derived CDR1 and CDR2 are MDHEN and SYDVKM. The V gene lost 6 bases and the J gene lost 1 base, with 7 bases spanning the gap. The CDR3 coding sequence is TGTGCCAGCAGAAGACAGTCCTACGAGCAGTACTTC. Encoded protein: CASRRQSYEQYF.

This clone was picked up many times. The rearrangement links TRBV28 to TRBJ2-7; no firm D call. V was trimmed by 4 bases and J by 4 bases, leaving 11 bases between them. CDR3 size: 13 residues. The germline V gene has CDR1 MDHEN and CDR2 SYDVKM. CDR3 in DNA: TGTGCCAGCAGTTCCCCCCCCGGATACGAGCAGTACTTC. Its translation: CASSSPPGYEQYF.

Here the CDR3 DNA reads TGTGCCAGTATTATGCGTAATGAGCAGTTCTTC. This gives the protein CASIMRNEQFF. This chain joins TRBV19 and TRBJ2-1; D gene uncertain. Germline CDR1 reads LNHDA; CDR2 reads SQIVND (reference sequence). The ends were cut back, 7 bases at V and 7 bases at J, with 8 bases in the middle. The CDR3 consists of 11 residues. The full variable domain, completed using reference TRBV19 and TRBJ2-1, is DGGITQSPKYLFRKEGQNVTLSCEQNLNHDAMYWYRQDPGQGLRLIYYSQIVNDFQKGDIAEGYSVSREKKESFPLTVTSAQKNPTAFYLCASIMRNEQFFGPGTRLTVL.

This clone has a count of ten or more. This rearrangement joins TRBV27 to TRBJ2-1; perhaps D is TRBD1 or TRBD2 (5 bases each). Looked up from germline, CDR1 is MNHEY and CDR2 is SMNVEV (reference sequence). V was cut by 10 bases and J by 8 bases, with 15 bases left in between. The CDR3 runs to 12 residues. The CDR3 DNA follows: TGTGCCACCTCGTGGGGGTTGGATGAGCAGTTCTTC. It yields the protein CATSWGLDEQFF.

This clone was recorded at least ten times. A clone one base away is much larger, so this may be a read error. V usage is TRBV5-1 and J usage is TRBJ1-2; possibly TRBD1 for D (6 bases). V lost 4 bases, J lost 6 bases, and 16 bases lay in between. CDR3 length: 14 amino acids. The germline CDR1 and CDR2 sequences are SGHRS and YFSETQ. The CDR3 DNA reads as TGCGCCAGCAGCCTTGGACAGACGAACCATGGCTACACCTTC. Translation: CASSLGQTNHGYTF.

As regards this clone: A junction end diverges from the germline sequence, so it may reflect a read error. The chain links TRBV5-1 to TRBJ1-5; TRBD1 aligns across 11 bases. This CDR3 region has 14 residues. Germline CDR1 is SGHRS and CDR2 is YFSETQ. The CDR3 reads CASSSGTGGKPEHF. The DNA for the CDR3 is TGCGCCAGCAGCTCGGGGACAGGGGGTAAGCCCGAGCATTTT.

This clone showed up many times. The V call is TRBV7-2, the J call TRBJ2-1; 12 nucleotides align to TRBD2. The ends lost 6 bases at V and 5 bases at J; junction bases unmatched: 8. The germline gives CDR1 SGHTA, CDR2 FQGNSA. The CDR3 has 16 amino acids. The CDR3 DNA follows: TGTGCCAGCAGACCTACTAGCGGGAGGCTCGACAATGAGCAGTTCTTC. Protein product: CASRPTSGRLDNEQFF.